The 17 T cell receptor beta chains in this list originate from one sample, sequenced in a study of T cells in localized non-small cell lung cancer. Repertoires were generated with immunoSEQ multiplex PCR, while TCRdb's copy carries only in-frame clones and drops some. This table has around 45,000 clones, 70% to 90% appearing once. The input for sequencing was PBMCs, taken before any cancer treatment. These receptors all stem from a man between 40 and 70 years old with stage II lung adenocarcinoma.

The rearrangement uses TRBV5-1 and TRBJ1-1; a weak D match, TRBD1 (5 bases). CDR1 is SGHRS, CDR2 YFSETQ, per germline. The V end was cut by 0 bases, the J end by 4 bases, with 13 bases between. The CDR3 spans 15 residues. CDR3 sequence: CASSLGPQGGTEAFF. The CDR3 coding sequence is TGCGCCAGCAGCTTGGGCCCTCAGGGTGGCACTGAAGCTTTCTTT.

V and J are TRBV5-6 and TRBJ2-7, with D unresolved. Trimming shortened V by 0 bases and J by 9 bases, and 16 bases separated the two germline ends. Germline loops: CDR1 SGHDT, CDR2 YYEEEE. The CDR3 loop spans 14 amino acids. CDR3 protein: CASSLARLPKRQYV. The CDR3 coding sequence is TGTGCCAGCAGCTTGGCGAGACTCCCAAAGAGGCAGTACGTC.

The chain has TRBV19 and TRBJ1-1; tentative D call: TRBD1 (6 bases). V gave up 3 bases and J gave up 5 bases, with 16 bases separating them. This CDR3 has 15 residues. Germline lookup yields CDR1 LNHDA and CDR2 SQIVND (reference sequence). CDR3 bases: TGTGCCAGTAGTATTCACGGGGGGCGCGGGACTGAAGCTTTCTTT. It yields the protein CASSIHGGRGTEAFF.

This clone appeared a few times. The chain couples TRBV2 to TRBJ2-2; possibly TRBD1 for D (6 bases). Germline loops: CDR1 SNHLY, CDR2 FYNNEI. With 1 base removed from V and 5 bases from J, the gap between germline ends came to 11 bases. This CDR3 is 15 amino acids long. In DNA form, the CDR3 reads TGTGCCAGCAGTGAAGTAATGACAGGTACCGGGGAGCTGTTTTTT. Translating it yields CASSEVMTGTGELFF. The full variable domain, rest sourced from reference TRBV2 and TRBJ2-2, is EPEVTQTPSHQVTQMGQEVILRCVPISNHLYFYWYRQILGQKVEFLVSFYNNEISEKSEIFDDQFSVERPDGSNFTLKIRSTKLEDSAMYFCASSEVMTGTGELFFGEGSRLTVL.

This chain joins TRBV2 and TRBJ2-1; a weak D match, TRBD1 (5 bases). The V and J ends lost 8 bases and 6 bases respectively, with 17 bases between them. The germline V gene has CDR1 SNHLY and CDR2 FYNNEI. This CDR3 is 14 amino acids long. In DNA form, the CDR3 reads TGTGCCAGCCAGGACACAACCAAGTCCAATGAGCAGTTCTTC. It is translated as CASQDTTKSNEQFF.

This sequence joins TRBV7-9 and TRBJ2-2; D gene unclear. The CDR3 has 12 amino acids. V lost 3 bases to trimming and J lost 7 bases, with 6 bases between them. The germline V gene has CDR1 SEHNR and CDR2 FQNEAQ (reference sequence). The CDR3 DNA is TGTGCCAGCAGCTTGGAAAACGGGGAGCTGTTTTTT. Translated: CASSLENGELFF.

This clone was seen only a few times. The rearrangement uses TRBV7-2 and TRBJ2-5; D remains ambiguous. Germline values: CDR1 SGHTA, CDR2 FQGNSA. This CDR3 has 14 amino acids. Trimming removed 1 base at V and 5 bases at J, with 11 bases between. The CDR3 DNA reads TGTGCCAGCAGCTTAGACGCCCTCCAGGAGACCCAGTACTTC. It yields the protein CASSLDALQETQYF.

This chain links TRBV5-1 with TRBJ1-1; D ambiguous. The ends were cut back, 5 bases at V and 1 base at J, with 12 bases in the middle. This CDR3 comprises 14 residues. CDR1 and CDR2 (germline): SGHRS, YFSETQ. CDR3 in amino acids: CASRVESGNTEAFF. CDR3 nucleotide sequence: TGCGCCAGCAGGGTCGAATCGGGGAACACTGAAGCTTTCTTT. Full variable domain (outside the CDR3, taken from reference TRBV5-1 and TRBJ1-1): KAGVTQTPRYLIKTRGQQVTLSCSPISGHRSVSWYQQTPGQGLQFLFEYFSETQRNKGNFPGRFSGRQFSNSRSEMNVSTLELGDSALYLCASRVESGNTEAFFGQGTRLTVV.

The chain is built from TRBV2 and TRBJ2-7; 9 nucleotides agree with TRBD2. The CDR3 loop spans 14 amino acids. After removal of 2 bases from V and 1 base from J, the junction contained 0 bases not matched to a gene. The germline CDR1 and CDR2 sequences are SNHLY and FYNNEI. The DNA for the CDR3 is TGTGCCAGCAGTGAAAGCGGGGGGTCCTACGAGCAGTACGTC. This codes for CASSESGGSYEQYV.

The rearrangement uses TRBV5-8 and TRBJ2-5, with a possible D match to TRBD1 (6 bases). Germline loops: CDR1 SGHTS, CDR2 YDEGEE. V gave up 0 bases and J gave up 7 bases, with 13 bases separating them. This CDR3 contains 14 residues. The CDR3 spells CASSLEGEQGTQYF. CDR3 DNA: TGTGCCAGCAGCTTGGAGGGGGAGCAGGGGACCCAGTACTTC. Together with reference TRBV5-8 and TRBJ2-5, the CDR3 gives the full variable domain: EAGVTQSPTHLIKTRGQQATLRCSPISGHTSVYWYQQALGLGLQFLLWYDEGEERNRGNFPPRFSGRQFPNYSSELNVNALELEDSALYLCASSLEGEQGTQYFGPGTRLLVL.

V is TRBV28 and J is TRBJ2-5, with unresolved D. The V gene's germline CDR1 is MDHEN and CDR2 SYDVKM. There are 13 residues in the CDR3. Trimming shortened V by 1 base and J by 1 base, and 4 bases separated the two germline ends. The CDR3 DNA sequence: TGTGCCAGCAGTTTATTAGTCCAAGAGACCCAGTACTTC. This encodes CASSLLVQETQYF.

This chain joins TRBV10-1 and TRBJ1-5; D perhaps matches TRBD1 (6 bases). This CDR3 has 16 amino acids. CDR1 WNHNN and CDR2 SYGVQD come from the germline V gene (reference sequence). V was shortened by 8 bases and J by 0 bases, with 17 bases between the two germline ends. The CDR3 is CASFGTPTYSNQPQHF. CDR3 DNA sequence: TGCGCCAGCTTTGGGACACCTACTTATAGCAATCAGCCCCAGCATTTT.

This sequence joins TRBV6-5 and TRBJ2-7; weak D call: TRBD1 (5 bases). V was trimmed by 0 bases and J by 6 bases, leaving 15 bases between them. Germline loops: CDR1 MNHEY, CDR2 SVGAGI. CDR3 length: 15 amino acids. The CDR3 spells CASSYSIRQGGEQYF. As DNA, the CDR3 is TGTGCCAGCAGTTACTCGATCCGGCAGGGCGGCGAGCAGTACTTC.

A few counts support this clone. The chain uses TRBV14 and TRBJ2-6; 7 bases line up with TRBD1. The V gene end was trimmed by 2 bases and the J gene end by 1 base; junction bases not matched to a gene: 11. The germline gives CDR1 SGHDN, CDR2 FVKESK. This CDR3 region has 19 residues. In DNA form, the CDR3 reads TGTGCCAGCAGCCAAAGGGGGCACAGGGCACTATCTGGGGCCAACGTCCTGACTTTC. This encodes CASSQRGHRALSGANVLTF.

The chain joins TRBV7-8 to TRBJ1-1, with a weak D call TRBD1 (5 bases). This CDR3 region has 14 residues. In germline, CDR1 is SGHVS, CDR2 FQNEAQ. V dropped 2 bases and J dropped 1 base, with 8 bases sitting between them. CDR3 nucleotide sequence: TGTGCCAGCAGCTTACAGGGACCGAACACTGAAGCTTTCTTT. Protein: CASSLQGPNTEAFF.

The count of this clone is one. The chain employs TRBV4-2 and TRBJ2-1; 8 bases are shared with TRBD1. CDR3 size: 15 residues. The germline V gene encodes CDR1 LGHNA and CDR2 YNFKEQ. The junction had 8 bases not matched to a gene; V was cut back by 4 bases and J by 6 bases. CDR3 region: CASSPPMTGANEQFF. The CDR3 nucleotides read TGTGCCAGCAGCCCGCCGATGACAGGGGCCAATGAGCAGTTCTTC.

This clone is a singleton in its sample. CDR3 amino acids: CASSRDRGGNGYTF. The DNA for the CDR3 is TGTGCCAGCAGTCGGGACAGGGGCGGGAATGGCTACACCTTC. The genes are TRBV6-4 and TRBJ1-2; 10 bases map to TRBD1. The trim removed 5 bases at V and 6 bases at J, leaving 6 bases unmatched. Germline CDR1 MRHNA, CDR2 SNTAGT. The CDR3 totals 14 residues.